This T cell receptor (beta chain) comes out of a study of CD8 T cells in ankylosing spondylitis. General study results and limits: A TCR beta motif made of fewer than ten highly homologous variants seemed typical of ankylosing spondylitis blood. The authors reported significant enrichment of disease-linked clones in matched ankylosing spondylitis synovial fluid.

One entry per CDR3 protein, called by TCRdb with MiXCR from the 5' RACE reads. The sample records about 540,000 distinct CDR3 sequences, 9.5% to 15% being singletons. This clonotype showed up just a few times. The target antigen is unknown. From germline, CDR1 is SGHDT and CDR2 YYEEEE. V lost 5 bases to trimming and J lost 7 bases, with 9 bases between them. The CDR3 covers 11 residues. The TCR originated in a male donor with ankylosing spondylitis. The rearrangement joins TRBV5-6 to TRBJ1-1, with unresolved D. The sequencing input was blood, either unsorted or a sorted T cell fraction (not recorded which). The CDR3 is CASRFGGEAFF. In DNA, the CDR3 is TGTGCCAGCAGATTTGGAGGTGAAGCTTTCTTT.